These 11 T cell receptor beta chains were sequenced from one sample in a study of T cells in Graves' hyperthyroidism and ophthalmopathy. RNA transcripts were the template for amplifying TCR beta CDR3 regions. TCR CDR3 regions were first amplified by RT-PCR with HTBI primers. TCRdb re-derived calls from the multiplex PCR reads in MiXCR, one entry per CDR3 protein. The sample lists hundreds of thousands of distinct CDR3 sequences, roughly 16% occurring once. Sample: blood. These receptors originate from a woman in her thirties with Graves' hyperthyroidism.

As to this clonotype: Given the absence of the conserved phenylalanine or tryptophan at the CDR3 end, a read error is likely. The chain is built from TRBV12-3 or TRBV12-4 and TRBJ1-1, with no clear D. V lost 2 bases and J lost 5, with 9 bases in between. The CDR3 is 13 amino acids. CDR3 in DNA: TGTGCCAGCAGTTTAAGGGTGGGGACTGAAGCTTTCTCT. Its translation: CASSLRVGTEAFS.

The chain couples TRBV6-1 to TRBJ1-5; no clear D gene. Deletions cut 3 bases from V and 6 bases from J, with 15 bases between. CDR1 and CDR2 (germline): MNHNS, SASEGT. The CDR3 extends over 15 amino acids. CDR3 in DNA: TGTGCCAGCAGTGAGATACGGCTAAAAGGTCAGCCCCAGCATTTT. It encodes CASSEIRLKGQPQHF.

This clonotype was detected many times. This chain joins TRBV7-7 and TRBJ2-1; D is tentatively TRBD1 or TRBD2 (6 bases each). This CDR3 is built from 9 residues. Germline lookup yields CDR1 SSHAT and CDR2 FNYEAQ (reference sequence). CDR3 in amino acids: CAPGAEQFF. CDR3 DNA sequence: TGTGCTCCGGGGGCCGAGCAGTTCTTC.

The chain carries TRBV4-3 and TRBJ2-3; maybe TRBD2 (6 bases). The CDR3 is 18 residues long. The germline V and J ends were trimmed by 1 base and 1 base, with 18 bases remaining between them. Germline values: CDR1 LGHNA, CDR2 YSLEER. The CDR3 loop reads CASSQGPGVEARTDTQYF. The CDR3 coding sequence is TGCGCCAGCAGCCAAGGGCCGGGGGTAGAAGCTCGCACAGATACGCAGTATTTT.

This clonotype has ten or more counts. The CDR3 nucleotides are TGTGCCAGCTCCCTTGGGACAGCCCTGTACCAAGAGACCCAGTACTTC. Translated, it gives CASSLGTALYQETQYF. This chain links TRBV7-2 with TRBJ2-5; 7 bases are shared with TRBD1. CDR1 is SGHTA and CDR2 is FQGNSA in the germline V gene. This CDR3 has 16 amino acids. The junction had 12 bases not matched to a gene; V was cut back by 8 bases and J by 0 bases.

There are many counts of this clonotype. The chain recombines TRBV7-9 with TRBJ2-7, with D perhaps matching TRBD2 (5 bases). The CDR3 is 12 amino acids. Per the germline V gene, CDR1 is SEHNR and CDR2 is FQNEAQ (reference sequence). V was clipped by 8 bases and J by 6 bases, with 14 bases between them. CDR3 sequence: CASGSQEVEQYF. The DNA for the CDR3 is TGTGCCAGCGGATCCCAGGAGGTCGAGCAGTACTTC.

In its sample, this clonotype was seen many times. CDR3 protein: CASSSRDNEQFF. CDR3 nucleotide sequence: TGTGCCAGCAGTTCCAGGGATAATGAGCAGTTCTTC. The chain couples TRBV27 to TRBJ2-1; D is perhaps TRBD1 (5 bases). Germline V lookup: CDR1 MNHEY, CDR2 SMNVEV (reference sequence). This CDR3 is 12 amino acids long. Trimming removed 4 bases at V and 7 bases at J, with 8 bases between.

A few counts support this clonotype. This chain connects TRBV7-9 to TRBJ1-1; 8 bases agree with TRBD1. The junction had 8 bases not matched to a gene; V was cut back by 4 bases and J by 4 bases. The CDR3 totals 15 residues. Per the germline V gene, CDR1 is SEHNR and CDR2 is FQNEAQ (reference sequence). Here the CDR3 DNA reads TGTGCCAGCAGCTCTTTTGGGACAGGTGGCACTGAAGCTTTCTTT. It translates to CASSSFGTGGTEAFF.

A note on this clonotype: A much more abundant neighbour one base away suggests this may be a read error. This chain links TRBV3-1 with TRBJ2-7; D tentatively fits TRBD1 or TRBD2 (5 bases each). This CDR3 comprises 14 residues. Per the germline V gene, CDR1 is LGHDT and CDR2 is YNNKEL (reference sequence). The CDR3 DNA reads TGTGCCAGCAGCAGTTGGCAGGGCGACTACAAGCAGTACTTC. Translated: CASSSWQGDYKQYF.

The V call is TRBV27, the J call TRBJ2-1; D might be TRBD2 (5 bases). Per germline, CDR1 MNHEY and CDR2 SMNVEV (reference sequence). Trimming removed 4 bases at V and 5 bases at J, with 12 bases between. The CDR3 spans 14 residues. The CDR3 DNA follows: TGTGCCAGCAGTTCCGGGATTCCCAACAATGAGCAGTTCTTC. Amino acids: CASSSGIPNNEQFF.

The chain uses TRBV7-2 and TRBJ2-1; 12 bases match TRBD2. Looked up from germline, CDR1 is SGHTA and CDR2 is FQGNSA. The length of the CDR3 is 18 residues. The V and J ends lost 5 bases and 0 bases, in that order; junction bases with no gene match: 8. CDR3 DNA sequence: TGTGCCAGCAGCCGACTAGCGGGAGAGGGGGGCTCCTACAATGAGCAGTTCTTC. Translation gives CASSRLAGEGGSYNEQFF.